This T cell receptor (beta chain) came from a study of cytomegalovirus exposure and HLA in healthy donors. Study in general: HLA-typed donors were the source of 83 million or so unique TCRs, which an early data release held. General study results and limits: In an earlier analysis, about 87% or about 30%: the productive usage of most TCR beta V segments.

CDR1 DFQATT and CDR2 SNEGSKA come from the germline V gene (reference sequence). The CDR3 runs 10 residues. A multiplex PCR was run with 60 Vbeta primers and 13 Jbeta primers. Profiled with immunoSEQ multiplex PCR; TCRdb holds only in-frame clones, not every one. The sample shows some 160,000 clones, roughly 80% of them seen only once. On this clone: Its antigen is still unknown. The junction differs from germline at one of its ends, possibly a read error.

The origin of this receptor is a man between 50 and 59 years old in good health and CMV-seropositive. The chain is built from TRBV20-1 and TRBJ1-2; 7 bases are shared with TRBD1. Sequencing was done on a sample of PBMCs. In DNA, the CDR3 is TGCAGTACACAGGGGTGGTTTAATCTTTTC. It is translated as CSTQGWFNLF.